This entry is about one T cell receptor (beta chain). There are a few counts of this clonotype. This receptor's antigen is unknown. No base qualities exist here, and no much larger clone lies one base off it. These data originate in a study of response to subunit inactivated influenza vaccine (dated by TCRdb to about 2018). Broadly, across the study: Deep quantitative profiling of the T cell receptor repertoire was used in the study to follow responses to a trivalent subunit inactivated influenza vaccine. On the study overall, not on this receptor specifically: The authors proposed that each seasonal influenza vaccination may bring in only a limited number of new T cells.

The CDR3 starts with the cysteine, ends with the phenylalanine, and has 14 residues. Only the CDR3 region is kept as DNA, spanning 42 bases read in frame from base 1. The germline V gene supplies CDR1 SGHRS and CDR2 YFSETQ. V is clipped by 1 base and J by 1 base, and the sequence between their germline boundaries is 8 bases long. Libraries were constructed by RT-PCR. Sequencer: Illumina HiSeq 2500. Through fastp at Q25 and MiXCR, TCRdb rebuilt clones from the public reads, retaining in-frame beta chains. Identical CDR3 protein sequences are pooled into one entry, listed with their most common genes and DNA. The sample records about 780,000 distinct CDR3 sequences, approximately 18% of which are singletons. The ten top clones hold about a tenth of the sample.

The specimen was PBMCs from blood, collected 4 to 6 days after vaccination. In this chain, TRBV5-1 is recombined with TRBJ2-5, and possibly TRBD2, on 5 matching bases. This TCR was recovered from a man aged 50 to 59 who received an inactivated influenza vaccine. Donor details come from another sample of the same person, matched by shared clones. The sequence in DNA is TGCGCCAGCAGCTTGAGGGAGCCCCAAGAGACCCAGTACTTC. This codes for CASSLREPQETQYF. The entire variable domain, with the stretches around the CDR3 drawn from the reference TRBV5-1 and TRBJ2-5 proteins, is KAGVTQTPRYLIKTRGQQVTLSCSPISGHRSVSWYQQTPGQGLQFLFEYFSETQRNKGNFPGRFSGRQFSNSRSEMNVSTLELGDSALYLCASSLREPQETQYFGPGTRLLVL.